The 13 T cell receptor beta chains listed next were all sequenced from one sample in a study of OX40 agonist ivuxolimab in advanced cancers. Assay: immunoSEQ multiplex PCR; the TCRdb copy retains only in-frame clones and omits some. The data contain tens of thousands of clones, about 87% of them seen just once; the ten biggest clones take up approximately 5%. The source was CD4+ or CD8+ T cells sorted from blood, collected in a trial of the OX40 agonist ivuxolimab. The source of these receptors is an adult with an advanced solid tumor such as melanoma, head and neck, liver or kidney cancer.

The chain carries TRBV28 and TRBJ1-3; D is possibly TRBD1 (5 bases). Germline CDR1 and CDR2: MDHEN and SYDVKM. The CDR3 has 15 amino acids. The V end was cut by 5 bases, the J end by 1 base, with 12 bases between. In DNA form, the CDR3 reads TGTGCCAGCAGTAGGGACGGAGCTTCTGGAAACACCATATATTTT. It is translated as CASSRDGASGNTIYF.

The chain couples TRBV9 to TRBJ2-2, with 7 bases identical to TRBD1. The germline V gene encodes CDR1 SGDLS and CDR2 YYNGEE. J gave up 6 bases and V 0 bases, and 5 bases lay outside the gene matches. The CDR3 is 15 amino acids. Written as DNA, the CDR3 is TGTGCCAGCAGCGTAGAGGGGACAGAGGCCGGGGAGCTGTTTTTT. This encodes CASSVEGTEAGELFF.

This clone was seen just once. The genes are TRBV2 and TRBJ1-1; TRBD1 is a possible D gene (6 bases). Germline V gene sequence: CDR1 SNHLY, CDR2 FYNNEI. V dropped 4 bases and J dropped 4 bases, with 13 bases sitting between them. This CDR3 has 14 amino acids. Here the CDR3 DNA reads TGTGCCAGCAGTGTTGAAACAGGGCGCACTGAAGCTTTCTTT. Translated: CASSVETGRTEAFF.

This chain links TRBV7-2 with TRBJ2-1, with 14 bases identical to TRBD2. J was trimmed by 3 bases and V by 5 bases; bases with no gene match: 6. This CDR3 region has 17 residues. Germline V lookup: CDR1 SGHTA, CDR2 FQGNSA. CDR3 region: CASSLLGLAGVYNEQFF. CDR3 sequence (DNA): TGTGCCAGCAGCCTCTTGGGACTAGCGGGAGTCTACAATGAGCAGTTCTTC.

This sequence joins TRBV4-1 and TRBJ2-5; 9 bases are a match to TRBD2. The germline CDR1 and CDR2 sequences are MGHRA and YSYEKL. With V trimmed by 0 bases and J by 5 bases, 4 bases remained unmatched. The CDR3 length is 15 residues. Here the CDR3 DNA reads TGCGCCAGCAGCCAAGAAGGCGGACTAGCGGAGACCCAGTACTTC. Translating it yields CASSQEGGLAETQYF.

This clone was seen a few times. The genes are TRBV2 and TRBJ2-2, with 9 bases that match TRBD1. The CDR3 consists of 15 residues. Trimming cost V 7 bases and J 0 bases; bases outside gene matches: 3. Germline values: CDR1 SNHLY, CDR2 FYNNEI. This CDR3 is CASKRQGANTGELFF. The CDR3 coding sequence is TGTGCCAGCAAGAGACAGGGGGCGAACACCGGGGAGCTGTTTTTT.

In this sample, this clone turned up a few times. The V call is TRBV28, the J call TRBJ1-2, with 8 bases matching TRBD1. Trimming removed 5 bases from V and 0 bases from J; junction bases left unmatched: 11. This CDR3 is 17 amino acids long. Per the germline V gene, CDR1 is MDHEN and CDR2 is SYDVKM. The CDR3 region is CASSPNQGTGPNYGYTF. CDR3 sequence (DNA): TGTGCCAGCAGTCCGAACCAGGGGACAGGTCCTAACTATGGCTACACCTTC.

The chain links TRBV4-3 to TRBJ1-4; no clear D. V dropped 0 bases and J dropped 6 bases, with 11 bases sitting between them. The V gene's germline CDR1 is LGHNA and CDR2 YSLEER. This CDR3 region has 15 residues. This CDR3 reads CASSQEGSPDEKLFF. As DNA, the CDR3 is TGCGCCAGCAGCCAAGAGGGTAGTCCCGATGAAAAACTGTTTTTT.

In this sample, this clone turned up once. This chain links TRBV25-1 with TRBJ2-1; TRBD2 agrees at 8 bases. The CDR3 is 14 amino acids. With V trimmed by 5 bases and J by 6 bases, 6 bases remained unmatched. Germline V gene sequence: CDR1 MGHDK, CDR2 SYGVNS. The CDR3 nucleotides are TGTGCCAGCAGTCGCCGGACTAGCACCAATGAGCAGTTCTTC. Translation gives CASSRRTSTNEQFF.

The V and J genes are TRBV19 and TRBJ1-5; 8 positions agree with TRBD1. CDR3 size: 14 residues. CDR1 LNHDA and CDR2 SQIVND come from the germline V gene (reference sequence). The junction had 7 bases not matched to a gene; V was cut back by 6 bases and J by 6 bases. The CDR3 sequence: CASSHPDRVQPQHF. Here the CDR3 DNA reads TGTGCCAGTAGCCATCCGGACAGGGTTCAGCCCCAGCATTTT.

This clone has more than one count but fewer than ten. The chain carries TRBV10-3 and TRBJ1-5; the D is unclear. CDR1 and CDR2 (germline): ENHRY, SYGVKD. Trimming removed 3 bases from V and 3 bases from J, with 9 bases in between. The CDR3 is 14 amino acids. CDR3 sequence reads: CAISENGFNQPQHF. CDR3 nucleotides: TGTGCCATCAGTGAAAACGGCTTCAATCAGCCCCAGCATTTT.

J is TRBJ1-1 and V is TRBV7-3; perhaps TRBD1 as D (5 bases). The germline gives CDR1 SGHTA, CDR2 FQGTGA. The V and J ends lost 2 bases and 5 bases respectively, with 12 bases between them. There are 14 residues in the CDR3. CDR3 DNA: TGTGCCAGCAGCTTACGGGGCAGGGAGACTGAAGCTTTCTTT. Translation: CASSLRGRETEAFF.

This sequence joins TRBV14 and TRBJ2-7; the D is unclear. Germline CDR1 and CDR2: SGHDN and FVKESK. The V gene lost 3 bases and the J gene lost 5 bases, with 14 bases spanning the gap. The CDR3 runs 14 residues. CDR3 in amino acids: CASSHPSPFDEQYF. Here the CDR3 DNA reads TGTGCCAGCAGCCACCCATCCCCCTTTGACGAGCAGTACTTC.